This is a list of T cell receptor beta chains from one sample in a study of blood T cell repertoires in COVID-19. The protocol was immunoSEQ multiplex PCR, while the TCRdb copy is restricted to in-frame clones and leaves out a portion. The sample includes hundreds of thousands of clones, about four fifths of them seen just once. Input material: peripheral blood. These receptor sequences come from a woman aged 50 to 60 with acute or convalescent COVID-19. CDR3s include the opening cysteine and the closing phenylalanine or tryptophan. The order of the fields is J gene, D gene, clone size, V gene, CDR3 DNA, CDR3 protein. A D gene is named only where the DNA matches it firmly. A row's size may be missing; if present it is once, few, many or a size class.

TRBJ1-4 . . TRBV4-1 TGCGCCAGCAGCCAAGAATTGAGGGCACCACAGGGATCCGTTCGTCCGGGTGAAAAACTGTTTTTT CASSQELRAPQGSVRPGEKLFF
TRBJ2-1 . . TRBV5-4 TGTGCCAGCAGCCCCAGGGCTAGCGAGAACAATGAGCAGTTCTTC CASSPRASENNEQFF
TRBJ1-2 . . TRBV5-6 TGTGCCAGCAGCTTTACAGGGCAGCAGTATGGCTACACCTTC CASSFTGQQYGYTF
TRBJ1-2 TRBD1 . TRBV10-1 TGCGCCAGCAGTCCGACCGGACAGGTCGGTGGCTACACCTTC CASSPTGQVGGYTF
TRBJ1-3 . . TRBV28 TGTGCCAGCAGTTCCGCCGGGGGTGTTGGAAACACCATATATTTT CASSSAGGVGNTIYF
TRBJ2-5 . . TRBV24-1 TGTGCCACCAGTGATCCAGAAAAAGCGGAACAAGAGACCCAGTACTTC CATSDPEKAEQETQYF
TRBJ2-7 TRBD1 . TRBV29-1 TGCAGCGTCGAGTCCCGGGACAGGGCCCTCGGGCAGTACTTC CSVESRDRALGQYF
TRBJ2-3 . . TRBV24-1 TGTGCCACCAGTGATTCCGCTTGGCGATCGACAGGACACACAGATACGCAGTATTTT CATSDSAWRSTGHTDTQYF
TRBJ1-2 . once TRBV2 TGTGCCAGCAGCTCAGGAATCTATGGCTACACCTTC CASSSGIYGYTF
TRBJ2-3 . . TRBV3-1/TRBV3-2 TGTGCCAGCAGCCAAGTATCGCTAGAGGCCACAGATACGCAGTATTTT CASSQVSLEATDTQYF
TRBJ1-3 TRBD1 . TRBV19 TGTGCCAGTAGTTCCTCCGGGACAGGGGACACCATATATTTT CASSSSGTGDTIYF
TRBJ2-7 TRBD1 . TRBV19 TGTGCCAGTAGTGGCCGGGACAGGGAATCGCAGTACTTC CASSGRDRESQYF
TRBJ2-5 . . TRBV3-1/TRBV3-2 TGTGCCAGCAGCCAAGTTTCGGAGACCCAGTACTTC CASSQVSETQYF
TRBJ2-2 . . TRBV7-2 TGTGCCAGCAGCTCACCACCGGGAAAAAGGTCCACCGGGGAGCTGTTTTTT CASSSPPGKRSTGELFF
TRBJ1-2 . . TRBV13 TGTGCCAGCGTCGGGAGGGCAGGGGGCTACACCTTC CASVGRAGGYTF
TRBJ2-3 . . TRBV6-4 TGTGCCAGCAGCCTAGATCCCCGAGGAGATACGCAGTATTTT CASSLDPRGDTQYF
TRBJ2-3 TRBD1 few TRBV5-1 TGCGCCAGCAGCTTGACAGGGGTGAGCACAGATACGCAGTATTTT CASSLTGVSTDTQYF
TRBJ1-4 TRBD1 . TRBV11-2 TGTGCCAGCAGCGCCCGCGACAGGGACCGGGATGAAAAACTGTTTTTT CASSARDRDRDEKLFF
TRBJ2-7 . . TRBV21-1 TGTGCCAGCAGCAAAAACGAGGCTTCCTACGAGCAGTACTTC CASSKNEASYEQYF
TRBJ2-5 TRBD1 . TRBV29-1 TGCAGCGTTGAAGATCCCGTGGACGGACAGGGTCGGGTCCAGACCCAGTACTTC CSVEDPVDGQGRVQTQYF
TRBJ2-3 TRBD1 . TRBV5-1 TGCGCCAGCAGCTTAACAGGGGAGCCCACAGATACGCAGTATTTT CASSLTGEPTDTQYF
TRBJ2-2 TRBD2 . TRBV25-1 TGTGCCAGCAGCGAGTCGGGACTAGCGGGAGGCACCGGGGAGCTGTTTTTT CASSESGLAGGTGELFF
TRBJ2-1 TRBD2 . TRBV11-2 TGTGCCAGCAGCTTTGTTGGGAGGGGAGATGAGCAGTTCTTC CASSFVGRGDEQFF
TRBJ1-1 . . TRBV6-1 TGTGCCAGCAGTGATGTATCAACAGGGCCCAGCGGCACTGAAGCTTTCTTT CASSDVSTGPSGTEAFF
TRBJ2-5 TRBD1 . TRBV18 TGTGCCAGCTCACGAGGGGGACAGGGGGCACAGACCCAGTACTTC CASSRGGQGAQTQYF
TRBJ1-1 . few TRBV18 TGTGCCAGCTCCGTCGGACAGACAGAAGCTTTCTTT CASSVGQTEAFF